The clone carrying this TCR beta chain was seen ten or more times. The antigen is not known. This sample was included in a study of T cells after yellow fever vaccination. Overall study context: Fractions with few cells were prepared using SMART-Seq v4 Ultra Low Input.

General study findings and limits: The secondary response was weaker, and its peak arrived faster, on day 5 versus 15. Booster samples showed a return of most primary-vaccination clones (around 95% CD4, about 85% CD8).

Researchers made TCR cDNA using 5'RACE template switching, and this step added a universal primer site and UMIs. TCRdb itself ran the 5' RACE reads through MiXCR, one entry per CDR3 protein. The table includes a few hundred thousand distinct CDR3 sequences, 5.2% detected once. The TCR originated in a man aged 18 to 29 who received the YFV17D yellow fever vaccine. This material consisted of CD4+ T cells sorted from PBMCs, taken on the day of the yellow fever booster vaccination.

Here the CDR3 DNA reads TGTGCCAGCAGCTTGCACAGGGAGGGTGGCTACACCTTC. Translated, it gives CASSLHREGGYTF. The V call is TRBV11-2, the J call TRBJ1-2; maybe TRBD1 (6 bases). Per the germline V gene, CDR1 is SGHAT and CDR2 is FQNNGV. V was pared by 3 bases and J by 7 bases, with 12 bases between. The CDR3 length is 13 residues. The full variable domain, completed using reference TRBV11-2 and TRBJ1-2, is EAGVAQSPRYKIIEKRQSVAFWCNPISGHATLYWYQQILGQGPKLLIQFQNNGVVDDSQLPKDRFSAERLKGVDSTLKIQPAKLEDSAVYLCASSLHREGGYTFGSGTRLTVV.